This paragraph reports one T cell receptor (beta chain). The sample belongs to a study of control samples from healthy donors and cancer patients. Here immunoSEQ multiplex PCR was the method, and the copy in TCRdb shows in-frame clones only, minus some. The sample includes around 110,000 clones, 75% to 90% seen only once; the top ten take 1.1%. The CDR3 totals 16 residues. Per the germline V gene, CDR1 is SGHDN and CDR2 is FVKESK. With V trimmed by 4 bases and J by 4 bases, 11 bases remained unmatched. The source is a woman aged 50 to 60 with colorectal cancer. The rearrangement links TRBV14 to TRBJ2-7; 9 nucleotides match TRBD1. What was sequenced was PBMCs. CDR3 amino acids: CASSRRTGQGNYEQYF. The CDR3 DNA reads TGTGCCAGCAGCCGCCGGACGGGACAGGGTAATTACGAGCAGTACTTC. Looking up the rest from reference TRBV14 and TRBJ2-7 gives the full variable domain: EAGVTQFPSHSVIEKGQTVTLRCDPISGHDNLYWYRRVMGKEIKFLLHFVKESKQDESGMPNNRFLAERTGGTYSTLKVQPAELEDSGVYFCASSRRTGQGNYEQYFGPGTRLTVT.